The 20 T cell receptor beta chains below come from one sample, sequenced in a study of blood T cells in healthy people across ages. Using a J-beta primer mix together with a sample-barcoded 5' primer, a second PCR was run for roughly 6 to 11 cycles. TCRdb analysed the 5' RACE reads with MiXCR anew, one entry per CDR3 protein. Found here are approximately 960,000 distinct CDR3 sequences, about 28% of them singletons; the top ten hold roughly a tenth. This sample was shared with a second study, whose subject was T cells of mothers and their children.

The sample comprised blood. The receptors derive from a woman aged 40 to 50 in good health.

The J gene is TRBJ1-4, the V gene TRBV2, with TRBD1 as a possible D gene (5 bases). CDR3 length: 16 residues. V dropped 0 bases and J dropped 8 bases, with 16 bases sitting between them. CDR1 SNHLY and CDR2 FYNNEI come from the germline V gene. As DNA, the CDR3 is TGTGCCAGCAGTGAAGCTTGGGACGTAGGGCAGGAAAAACTGTTTTTT. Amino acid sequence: CASSEAWDVGQEKLFF.

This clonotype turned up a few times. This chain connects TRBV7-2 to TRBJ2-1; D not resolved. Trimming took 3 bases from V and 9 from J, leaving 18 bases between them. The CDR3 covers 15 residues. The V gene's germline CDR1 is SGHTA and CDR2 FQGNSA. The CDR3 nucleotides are TGTGCCAGCAGCTTCGGGTCCCTTGGTTTCGGTGAGCAGTTCTTC. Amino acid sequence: CASSFGSLGFGEQFF. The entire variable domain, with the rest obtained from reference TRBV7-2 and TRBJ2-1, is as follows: GAGVSQSPSNKVTEKGKDVELRCDPISGHTALYWYRQSLGQGLEFLIYFQGNSAPDKSGLPSDRFSAERTGGSVSTLTIQRTQQEDSAVYLCASSFGSLGFGEQFFGPGTRLTVL.

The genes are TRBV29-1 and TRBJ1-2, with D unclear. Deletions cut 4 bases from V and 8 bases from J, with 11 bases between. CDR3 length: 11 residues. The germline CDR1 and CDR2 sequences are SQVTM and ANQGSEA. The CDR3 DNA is TGCAGCGTTGTAAAAGGAGGGGGCTACACCTTC. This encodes CSVVKGGGYTF. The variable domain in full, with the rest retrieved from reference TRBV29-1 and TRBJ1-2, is SAVISQKPSRDICQRGTSLTIQCQVDSQVTMMFWYRQQPGQSLTLIATANQGSEATYESGFVIDKFPISRPNLTFSTLTVSNMSPEDSSIYLCSVVKGGGYTFGSGTRLTVV.

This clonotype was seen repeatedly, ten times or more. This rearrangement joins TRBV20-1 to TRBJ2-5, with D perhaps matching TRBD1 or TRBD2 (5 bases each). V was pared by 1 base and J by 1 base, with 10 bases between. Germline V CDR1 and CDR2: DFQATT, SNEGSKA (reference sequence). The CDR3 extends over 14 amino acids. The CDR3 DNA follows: TGCAGTGCTAGAGGGGGACGGACCCAAGAGACCCAGTACTTC. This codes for CSARGGRTQETQYF.

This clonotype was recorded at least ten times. CDR3 residues: CASSPGVAETQYF. CDR3 bases: TGCGCCAGCAGCCCGGGAGTAGCGGAGACCCAGTACTTC. V is TRBV5-1 and J is TRBJ2-5, with a tentative D call TRBD2 (6 bases). Germline loops: CDR1 SGHRS, CDR2 YFSETQ. Trimming stripped 4 bases from V and 5 bases from J, with 12 bases between. The CDR3 extends over 13 amino acids.

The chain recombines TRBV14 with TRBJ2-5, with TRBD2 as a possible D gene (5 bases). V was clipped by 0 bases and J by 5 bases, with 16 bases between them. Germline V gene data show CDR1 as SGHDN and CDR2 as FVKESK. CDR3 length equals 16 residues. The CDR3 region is CASSQEVLGRRETQYF. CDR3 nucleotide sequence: TGTGCCAGCAGCCAAGAGGTCCTGGGGAGAAGGGAGACCCAGTACTTC.

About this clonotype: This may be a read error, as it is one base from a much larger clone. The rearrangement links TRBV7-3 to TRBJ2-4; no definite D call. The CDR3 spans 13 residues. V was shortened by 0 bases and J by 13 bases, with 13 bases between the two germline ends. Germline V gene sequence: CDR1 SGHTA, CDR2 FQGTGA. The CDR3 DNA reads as TGTGCCAGCAGCTTAACTCTCTACAATGAGCAGTACTTC. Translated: CASSLTLYNEQYF.

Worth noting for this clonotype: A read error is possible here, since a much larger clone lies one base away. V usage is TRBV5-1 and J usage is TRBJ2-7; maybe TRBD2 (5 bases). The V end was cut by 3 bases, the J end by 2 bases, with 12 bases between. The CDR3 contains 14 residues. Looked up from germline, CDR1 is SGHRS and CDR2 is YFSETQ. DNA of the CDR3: TGCGCCAGCAGCTGGGAACGGGGTACCTACGAGCAGTACTTC. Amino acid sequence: CASSWERGTYEQYF.

CDR3 region: CASSLGAGDEQYF. The DNA of the CDR3 is TGTGCCAGCAGCTTAGGGGCAGGGGACGAGCAGTACTTC. The rearrangement links TRBV7-8 to TRBJ2-4; D is perhaps TRBD1 (6 bases). The J call may be wrong; the DNA end is better matched by TRBJ2-7. Germline lookup yields CDR1 SGHVS and CDR2 FQNEAQ. CDR3 length: 13 amino acids.

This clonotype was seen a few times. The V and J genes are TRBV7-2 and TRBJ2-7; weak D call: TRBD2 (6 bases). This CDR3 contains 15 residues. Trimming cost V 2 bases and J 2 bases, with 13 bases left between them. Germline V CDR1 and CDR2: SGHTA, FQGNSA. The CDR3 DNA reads TGTGCCAGCAGCTTACCGGGGAGGACACCCTACGAGCAGTACTTC. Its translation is CASSLPGRTPYEQYF. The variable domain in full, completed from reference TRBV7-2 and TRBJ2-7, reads GAGVSQSPSNKVTEKGKDVELRCDPISGHTALYWYRQSLGQGLEFLIYFQGNSAPDKSGLPSDRFSAERTGGSVSTLTIQRTQQEDSAVYLCASSLPGRTPYEQYFGPGTRLTVT.

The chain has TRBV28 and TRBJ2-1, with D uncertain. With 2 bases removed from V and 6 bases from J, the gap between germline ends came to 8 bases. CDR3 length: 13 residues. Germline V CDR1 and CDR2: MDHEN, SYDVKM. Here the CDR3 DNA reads TGTGCCAGCAGTTTAACCTTGGGCAATGAGCAGTTCTTC. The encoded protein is CASSLTLGNEQFF.

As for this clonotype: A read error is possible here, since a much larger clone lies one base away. This chain's CDR3 is CASSLELLADSSYNEQYF. In nucleotides, the CDR3 is TGCGCCAGCAGCTTGGAACTTCTGGCGGACAGCTCCTACAATGAGCAGTACTTC. The rearrangement uses TRBV5-1 and TRBJ2-1; D is possibly TRBD1 (6 bases). The better agreement between TRBJ2-7 and the DNA end casts doubt on the J call. The CDR3 is made up of 18 amino acids. The germline CDR1 and CDR2 sequences are SGHRS and YFSETQ.

CDR3: CASHMRGTGELFF. CDR3 bases: TGTGCCAGCCACATGCGGGGCACCGGGGAGCTGTTTTTT. The chain recombines TRBV6-6 with TRBJ2-2, with a possible D match to TRBD2 (6 bases). CDR3 length: 13 amino acids. Trimming stripped 8 bases from V and 4 bases from J, with 11 bases between. Germline CDR1 reads MNHNY; CDR2 reads SVGAGI (reference sequence).

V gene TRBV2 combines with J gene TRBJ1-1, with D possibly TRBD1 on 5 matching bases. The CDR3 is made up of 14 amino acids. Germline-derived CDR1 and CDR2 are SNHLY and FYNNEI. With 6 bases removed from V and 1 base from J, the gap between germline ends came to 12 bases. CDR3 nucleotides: TGTGCCAGCAGCTCGGTGGGGGGGAACACTGAAGCTTTCTTT. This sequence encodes CASSSVGGNTEAFF.

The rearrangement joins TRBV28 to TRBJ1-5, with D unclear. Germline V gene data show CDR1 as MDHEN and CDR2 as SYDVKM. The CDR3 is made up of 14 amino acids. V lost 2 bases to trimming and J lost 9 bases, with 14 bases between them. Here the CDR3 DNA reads TGTGCCAGCAGTTTAAGGGCGGCGGGCGCGCCCCAGCATTTT. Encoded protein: CASSLRAAGAPQHF.

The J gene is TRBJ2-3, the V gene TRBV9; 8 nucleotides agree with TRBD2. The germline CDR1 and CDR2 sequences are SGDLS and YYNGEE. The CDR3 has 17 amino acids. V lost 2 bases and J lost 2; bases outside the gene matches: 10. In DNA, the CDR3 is TGTGCCAGCAGCGTGGGGTCAGCGGGGGCCTTCACAGATACGCAGTATTTT. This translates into CASSVGSAGAFTDTQYF.

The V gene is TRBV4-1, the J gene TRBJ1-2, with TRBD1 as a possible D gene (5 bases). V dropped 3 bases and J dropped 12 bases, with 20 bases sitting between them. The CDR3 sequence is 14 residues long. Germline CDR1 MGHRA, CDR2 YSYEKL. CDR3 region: CASSQGRDGRGHTF. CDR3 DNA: TGCGCCAGCAGCCAGGGCAGGGACGGACGGGGCCACACCTTC.

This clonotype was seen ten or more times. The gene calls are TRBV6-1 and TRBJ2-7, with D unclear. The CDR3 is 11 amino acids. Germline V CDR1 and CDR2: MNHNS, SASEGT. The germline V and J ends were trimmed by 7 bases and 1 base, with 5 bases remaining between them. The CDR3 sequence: CASMSSYEQYF. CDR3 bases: TGTGCCAGCATGAGTTCCTACGAGCAGTACTTC.

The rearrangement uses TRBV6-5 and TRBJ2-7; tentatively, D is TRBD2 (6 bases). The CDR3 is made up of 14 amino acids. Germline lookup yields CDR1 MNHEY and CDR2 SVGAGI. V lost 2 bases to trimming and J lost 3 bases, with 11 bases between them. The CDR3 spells CASSYAGLIYEQYF. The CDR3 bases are TGTGCCAGCAGTTACGCGGGGTTGATCTACGAGCAGTACTTC.

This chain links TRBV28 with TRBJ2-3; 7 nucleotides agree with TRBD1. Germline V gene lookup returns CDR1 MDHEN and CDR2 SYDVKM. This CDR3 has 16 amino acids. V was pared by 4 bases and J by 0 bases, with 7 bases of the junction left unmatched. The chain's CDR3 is CASSSPRQGSTDTQYF. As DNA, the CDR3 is TGTGCCAGCAGTTCACCCCGACAGGGAAGCACAGATACGCAGTATTTT.